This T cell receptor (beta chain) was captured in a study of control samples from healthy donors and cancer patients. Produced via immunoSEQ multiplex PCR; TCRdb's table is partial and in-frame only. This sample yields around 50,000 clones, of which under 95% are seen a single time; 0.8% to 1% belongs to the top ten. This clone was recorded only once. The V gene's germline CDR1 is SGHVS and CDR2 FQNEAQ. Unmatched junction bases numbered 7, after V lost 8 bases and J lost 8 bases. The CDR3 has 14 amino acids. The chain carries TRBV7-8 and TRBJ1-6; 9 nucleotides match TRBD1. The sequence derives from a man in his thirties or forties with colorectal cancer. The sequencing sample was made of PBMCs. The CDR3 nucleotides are TGTGCCAGCTCCCGGGGGGACAGGGATTCACCCCTCCACTTT. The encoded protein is CASSRGDRDSPLHF.